This T cell receptor (beta chain) was found in a study of T and B cells in COVID-19 patients. About the study: Critical illness requiring mechanical ventilation or extracorporeal membrane oxygenation affected 12 of 20 active-infection patients. Findings and limits, study-wide: Highly clonal in active COVID-19, TRB repertoires exceeded healthy-donor diversity and richness at recovery. Patients with COVID-19 reportedly showed strongly skewed T cell receptor beta variable and joining gene usage.

From blood, about 240-550 ng of genomic DNA served as TRB template. Remarks on this clonotype: The antigen is undetermined.

TRB rearrangements were amplified by multiplex PCR with BIOMED2 TRB-A/B primers. In TCRdb, the multiplex PCR reads were re-called with MiXCR into one record per CDR3 protein. The sample holds 20,000 to 30,000 distinct CDR3 sequences, around a third seen once. Per the germline V gene, CDR1 is SEHNR and CDR2 is FQNEAQ (reference sequence). Trimming cost V 5 bases and J 2 bases; bases outside gene matches: 9. The CDR3 sequence is 15 residues long. The sample consisted of blood. The sequence came from a human donor who had recovered from COVID-19. This rearrangement joins TRBV7-9 to TRBJ2-7; 7 nucleotides line up with TRBD1. The CDR3 reads CASSLAGQAPYEQYF. In DNA, the CDR3 is TGTGCCAGCAGCCTCGCCGGACAGGCCCCCTACGAGCAGTACTTC. The entire variable domain, with the rest obtained from reference TRBV7-9 and TRBJ2-7, is as follows: DTGVSQNPRHKITKRGQNVTFRCDPISEHNRLYWYRQTLGQGPEFLTYFQNEAQLEKSRLLSDRFSAERPKGSFSTLEIQRTEQGDSAMYLCASSLAGQAPYEQYFGPGTRLTVT.